The 10 T cell receptor beta chains below were found in one sample sequenced in a study of CD8 T cells in Susac syndrome. Random hexamers primed reverse transcription of about 0.45 to 1 ug RNA. In TCRdb, the immunoSEQ multiplex PCR reads were re-called with MiXCR into one record per CDR3 protein. The data contain about 150,000 distinct CDR3 sequences, 95% of them singletons. Sequenced: CD8+ T cells from PBMCs. These receptor sequences come from a human donor with multiple sclerosis.

This clonotype was counted between two and nine times. The chain is built from TRBV14 and TRBJ1-1; tentatively, D is TRBD1 (5 bases). V gave up 0 bases and J gave up 4 bases, with 6 bases separating them. The CDR3 consists of 13 residues. The germline V gene has CDR1 SGHDN and CDR2 FVKESK. CDR3: CASSQEGGTEAFF. The CDR3 region has the DNA TGTGCCAGCAGCCAAGAGGGGGGCACTGAAGCTTTCTTT.

The chain couples TRBV21-1 to TRBJ1-5. TRBV21-1 is a known pseudogene. This CDR3 spans 13 amino acids. CDR3 loop: CASSTGGNQPQHF. DNA for the CDR3: TGTGCCAGCAGCACGGGAGGCAATCAGCCCCAGCATTTT.

This clonotype was counted a single time. The genes are TRBV12-3 or TRBV12-4 and TRBJ2-5, with a weak D call TRBD1 (5 bases). V gave up 6 bases and J gave up 1 base, with 15 bases separating them. The CDR3 extends over 15 amino acids. CDR3 nucleotide sequence: TGTGCCAGCAGCCTAACCCAGGGTGCCCAAGAGACCCAGTACTTC. Translating gives CASSLTQGAQETQYF.

This chain links TRBV7-2 with TRBJ2-5; 7 nucleotides align to TRBD2. Per germline, CDR1 SGHTA and CDR2 FQGNSA. With V trimmed by 1 base and J by 5 bases, 10 bases remained unmatched. The CDR3 has 16 residues. Here the CDR3 reads CASSLVAGDVRETQYF. The CDR3 nucleotides read TGTGCCAGCAGCTTAGTGGCGGGGGACGTGAGGGAGACCCAGTACTTC.

V and J are TRBV3-1 and TRBJ1-2; D is possibly TRBD1 (5 bases). The CDR3 has 13 amino acids. Trimming took off 4 bases at V and 5 bases at J, with 11 bases between the two ends. CDR1 and CDR2 from the germline V gene are LGHDT and YNNKEL (reference sequence). The CDR3 region is CASSLDRAYGYTF. CDR3 bases: TGTGCCAGCAGCCTTGACAGAGCTTATGGCTACACCTTC.

The J gene is TRBJ2-5, the V gene TRBV14; 10 positions agree with TRBD1. The trim removed 3 bases at V and 3 bases at J, leaving 7 bases unmatched. There are 16 residues in the CDR3. In germline, CDR1 is SGHDN, CDR2 FVKESK. In nucleotides, the CDR3 is TGTGCCAGCAGCCACATTGGGGGACAGGGGAAAGAGACCCAGTACTTC. The encoded protein is CASSHIGGQGKETQYF.

This clonotype has only a few counts. J is TRBJ2-3 and V is TRBV27; D is ambiguous. CDR3 length: 11 amino acids. With 6 bases removed from V and 2 bases from J, the gap between germline ends came to 3 bases. Germline V gives CDR1 MNHEY, CDR2 SMNVEV (reference sequence). The chain's CDR3 is CASSSTDTQYF. The DNA for the CDR3 is TGTGCCAGCAGCTCCACAGATACGCAGTATTTT.

The rearrangement links TRBV20-1 to TRBJ2-5, with D tentatively TRBD1 or TRBD2 (6 bases each). Germline V gives CDR1 DFQATT, CDR2 SNEGSKA (reference sequence). The CDR3 is 13 residues long. V was trimmed by 6 bases and J by 5 bases, leaving 16 bases between them. For the CDR3, the DNA is TGCAGTGCGCGTCCGGGGGCTTGGGAGACCCAGTACTTC. This sequence encodes CSARPGAWETQYF.

The V gene is TRBV4-2, the J gene TRBJ2-3, with 9 bases lining up with TRBD2. The CDR3 is 15 amino acids. V gave up 0 bases and J gave up 4 bases; unmatched junction bases: 2. The germline V gene encodes CDR1 LGHNA and CDR2 YNFKEQ. CDR3 sequence (DNA): TGTGCCAGCAGCCAAGAGCGGGGGGGCCCAGATACGCAGTATTTT. Translating it yields CASSQERGGPDTQYF.

The rearrangement joins TRBV3-1 to TRBJ2-7; 10 nucleotides align to TRBD1. With V trimmed by 8 bases and J by 1 base, 5 bases remained unmatched. Germline V gene sequence: CDR1 LGHDT, CDR2 YNNKEL (reference sequence). This CDR3 has 14 amino acids. CDR3 coding DNA: TGTGCCAGCTCACCGGGACAGGGGTCCTACGAGCAGTACTTC. This translates into CASSPGQGSYEQYF.